Sequencing of this T cell receptor beta chain was carried out in a study of blood T cell repertoires in COVID-19. Assay: immunoSEQ multiplex PCR; the TCRdb copy retains only in-frame clones and omits some. The sample lists approximately 47,000 clones, roughly 80% occurring once. Trimming removed 4 bases at V and 1 base at J, with 15 bases between. Germline values: CDR1 SQVTM, CDR2 ANQGSEA. CDR3 length: 15 amino acids. This clone is medium-sized by share. The rearrangement joins TRBV29-1 to TRBJ2-3; possibly TRBD2 for D (5 bases). The TCR was taken from a man aged 55 to 70 with acute or convalescent COVID-19. The sample consisted of peripheral blood. As DNA, the CDR3 is TGCAGCGTTGCCCGAGGGAATAGCGGCACAGATACGCAGTATTTT. It encodes CSVARGNSGTDTQYF.